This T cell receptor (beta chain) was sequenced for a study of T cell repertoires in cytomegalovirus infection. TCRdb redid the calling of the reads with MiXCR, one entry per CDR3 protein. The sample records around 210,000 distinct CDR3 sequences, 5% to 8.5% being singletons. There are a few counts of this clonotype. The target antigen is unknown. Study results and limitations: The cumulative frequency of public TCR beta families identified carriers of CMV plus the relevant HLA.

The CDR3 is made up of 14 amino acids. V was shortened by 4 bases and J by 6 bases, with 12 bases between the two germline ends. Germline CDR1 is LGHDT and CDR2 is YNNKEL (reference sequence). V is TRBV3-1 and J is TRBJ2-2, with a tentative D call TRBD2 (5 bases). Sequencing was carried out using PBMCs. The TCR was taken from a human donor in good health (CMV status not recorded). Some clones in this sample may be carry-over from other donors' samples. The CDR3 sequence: CASSLLDSAGELFF. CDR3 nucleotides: TGTGCCAGCAGCCTGCTGGACTCGGCCGGGGAGCTGTTTTTT.